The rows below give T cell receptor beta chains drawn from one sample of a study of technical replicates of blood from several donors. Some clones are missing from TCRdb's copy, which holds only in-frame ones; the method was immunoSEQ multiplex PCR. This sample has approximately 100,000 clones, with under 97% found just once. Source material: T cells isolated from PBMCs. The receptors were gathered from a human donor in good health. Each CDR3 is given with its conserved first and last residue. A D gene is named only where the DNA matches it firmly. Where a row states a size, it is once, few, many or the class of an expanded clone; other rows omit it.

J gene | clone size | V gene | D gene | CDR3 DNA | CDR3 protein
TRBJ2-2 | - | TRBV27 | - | TGTGCCAGCAGCCCTAACTGGAGGGCGTACACCGGGGAGCTGTTTTTT | CASSPNWRAYTGELFF
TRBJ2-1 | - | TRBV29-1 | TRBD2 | TGCAGCGTTGAACGGGGGGGGTCCGATGAGCAGTTCTTC | CSVERGGSDEQFF
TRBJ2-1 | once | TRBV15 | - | TGTGCCACCAGCAAATACAGGGTCGACACCTACAATGAGCAGTTCTTC | CATSKYRVDTYNEQFF
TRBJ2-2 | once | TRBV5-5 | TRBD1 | TGTGCCAGCAGCTTGTTCGACAGGGACACCGGGGAGCTGTTTTTT | CASSLFDRDTGELFF
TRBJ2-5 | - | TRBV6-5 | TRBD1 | TGTGCCAGCAGTTACCAGGGGGTCAAGGAGACCCAGTACTTC | CASSYQGVKETQYF
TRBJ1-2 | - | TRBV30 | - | TGTGCCTGGTCTCGGGACTCCTATGGCTACACCTTC | CAWSRDSYGYTF
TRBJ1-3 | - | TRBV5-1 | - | TGCGCCAGCAGCTTGTATTCTGGTTCGCGTAGGGGCGCGGGGTGGTTAGTTGCTGGAAACACCATATATTTT | CASSLYSGSRRGAGWLVAGNTIYF
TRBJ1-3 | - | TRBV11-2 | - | TGTGCCAGCAGCTTATTCTCTCTTTCTGGAAACACCATATATTTT | CASSLFSLSGNTIYF
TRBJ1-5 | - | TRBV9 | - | TGTGCCAGCAGCGTCGAGACAGGTTTGAATGAGCCCCAGCATTTT | CASSVETGLNEPQHF
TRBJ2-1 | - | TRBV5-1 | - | TGCGCCAGCAGCTTGGCCTTAAGGCTTGTGGGGACAGAGCAGTTCTTC | CASSLALRLVGTEQFF
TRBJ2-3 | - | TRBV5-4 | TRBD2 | TGTGCCAGCAGCCCACTACCCGGGGGGGATGAAGATACGCAGTATTTT | CASSPLPGGDEDTQYF
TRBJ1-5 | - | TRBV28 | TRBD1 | TGTGCCAGCAGTTTGGGGGTACAGGGGGCAGATCAGCCCCAGCATTTT | CASSLGVQGADQPQHF
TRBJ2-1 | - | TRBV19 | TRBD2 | TGTGCCACCGGGACTAGCGGATTCAATGAGCAGTTCTTC | CATGTSGFNEQFF
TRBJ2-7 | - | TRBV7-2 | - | TGTGCCAGCAGCTTTCGGGGGAACTACGAGCAGTACTTC | CASSFRGNYEQYF
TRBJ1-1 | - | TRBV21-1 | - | TGTGCCAGCACCGATAAAGCGCCTGATGAAGCTTTCTTT | CASTDKAPDEAFF
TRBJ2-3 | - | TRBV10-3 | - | TGTGCCATCAGTGAGGAAGATCGGGCGCAGTATTTT | CAISEEDRAQYF
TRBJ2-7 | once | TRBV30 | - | TGTGCCTGGAGTCTCAGCTACGAGCAGTACTTC | CAWSLSYEQYF
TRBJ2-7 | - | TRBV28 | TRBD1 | TGTGCCAGCATGCAGGGGGACTACGAGCAGTACTTC | CASMQGDYEQYF
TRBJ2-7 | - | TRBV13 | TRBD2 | TGTGCCAGCAGCCCCAACTTGGGCGGGAGCATGCACGAGCAGTACTTC | CASSPNLGGSMHEQYF
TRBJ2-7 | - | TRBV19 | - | TGTGCCAGTAGTACTCGGACAGAACCAAACTACGAGCAGTACTTC | CASSTRTEPNYEQYF
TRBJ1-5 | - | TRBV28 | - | TGTGCCAGCAGCCCCGGGGAGCCCCAGCATTTT | CASSPGEPQHF
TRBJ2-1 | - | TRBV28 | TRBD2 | TGTGCCAGCACCCGCGGGAGGGCCAGAAATGAGCAGTTCTTC | CASTRGRARNEQFF